This entry describes one T cell receptor (beta chain). This receptor's antigen is unknown. No per-base quality is available; no much larger clone lies one base away. This entry is derived from a study of cytomegalovirus exposure and HLA in healthy donors (dated by TCRdb to the late 2010s). A note on the overall study: In an earlier analysis of roughly 590 of the donors, about 270 Gb of sequence data and approximately 120 million unique TCR beta sequences from about 180 million T cells were reported. Donor age, sex, ethnicity and CMV serostatus were compiled alongside the repertoire data. Among under 450 genotyped donors of the cohort, an average of 235,054 unique TCR beta nucleotide sequences were sequenced per donor, roughly 20% of them non-productive. All discovery cohort repertoires had been generated on a single sequencing platform. HLA typing covered class I and class II loci at four-digit resolution. Among the approximately 400 genotyped donors, about 83% belonged to the genetic ancestry cluster associated with self-reported Caucasian donors. Typing coverage differed by locus: A, B, C, DRB1 and DQB1 were typed in about 629-640 donors, DQA1 in approximately 520, DPA1 in some 610, and DPB1 in about 450. Four to six DR-DQ haplotypes were handled as single units for association and clustering, since linkage in the cohort was strong. About 280 gigabases of sequencing data and around 80 million unique TCR sequences made up an early release that covered fewer than 650 HLA-typed donors. An earlier analysis of 587 of the donors used high-throughput TCR beta sequencing to judge whether each TCR beta V gene segment behaved as functional or pseudogenic. The T cell repertoires of some 700 subjects were profiled by immunosequencing and related to cytomegalovirus serostatus. A separate validation cohort of 100 to 150 different subjects was used in addition to the approximately 700-subject first cohort. The study aimed to test whether cataloging public T cell receptors could reveal signatures of past pathogen exposure. The study combined high-throughput TCR immunosequencing, statistical association of individual TCRs with disease status, and machine learning to predict cytomegalovirus infection status. To study patterns of TCR occurrence, a later analysis re-analyzed previously published TCR beta repertoires from around 700 donors and added high-resolution HLA genotyping. The later analysis used no new phenotypic data to find candidate immune exposures, relying instead on TCR beta sequences and their occurrence across donors. Genome-wide SNP genotypes for about 65% of the roughly 700 donors were used in a later genetic analysis, which treated that subset as a discovery cohort. The study at large found these results: Three of the identified cytomegalovirus-associated TCR beta chains were confirmed in vitro to be specific for cytomegalovirus antigens. Broadly in line with IMGT annotations, most TCR beta V segments showed up in productive rearrangements about 90% or about 30% of the time in an earlier analysis of 450 to 600 of the donors. In a later analysis, most CMV-associated TCR beta chains were found to appear HLA-restricted, with HLA associations seemingly driven largely by CMV exposure. While some public TCRs were present in many individuals, most TCR sequences turned up only very rarely across donors. Because the 87-base-pair reads could not distinguish some IMGT-functional V segments, including TRBV6-2 and TRBV6-3, those segments were excluded. The authors suggested that the approach could potentially be generalized to other disease states and immunological phenotypes. Because counts were too low, about 18 rarely observed V segments, including chromosome 9 orphons, were left out of the earlier analysis of some 600 of the donors. In a later analysis, TCR association rates were found to vary across HLA loci, with the most associated TCRs seen for DRB1 alleles and the fewest for HLA-C alleles. Compared with the roughly 710-donor mean, donors in an Asian-associated ancestry cluster had fewer N-insertions in productive TCRs, according to a later genetic analysis. In a later analysis, 16,951 TCR beta sequences were associated with specific HLA alleles at a false discovery rate of 0.05. When HLA alleles, especially DR and DQ, strongly co-occurred, attributing TCR associations to individual alleles was difficult. The classifier was reported to diagnose cytomegalovirus status with high specificity and sensitivity in both the original cohort and the validation cohort. Because HLA typing was unavailable for some donors at each locus, only the typed subset was used in association tests. A later genetic analysis associated a missense DCLRE1C variant with V-gene and J-gene trimming of TCR beta chains, and an independent cohort replicated the association. Presence/absence analyses assumed roughly uniform sequencing depth across donors, an assumption that may not hold. In this cohort, only TCR beta chains were sequenced, and detectable features were limited by the absence of alpha or paired-chain data. The study listed 150 to 200 TCR beta chains as associated with cytomegalovirus. According to a later analysis, parvovirus B19, influenza, CMV and Epstein-Barr virus appeared linked to several top co-occurrence clusters. A group of highly shared sequence variants was considered likely to be a technical artifact of the sequencing pipeline. Linkage disequilibrium might explain the correlated functional status among segregating V segments, but an unknown experimental factor could not be ruled out. Compared with equally common non-associated chains, HLA-associated TCR beta chains in a later analysis were more clonally expanded and had lower generation probabilities. Immune exposure information for the cohort was limited to CMV serostatus. A further reported finding was that TCR beta sequences accurately predicted the HLA-A and HLA-B alleles for most subjects in the first cohort.

In total, roughly 670 healthy bone marrow donors made up the cohort. Cohort members were all nominally healthy when sampled, although unrecorded immune exposures were likely present. The donor was CMV seropositive and belonged to the group of 250 to 300 seropositive cohort members. A peripheral blood sample was collected from each donor, and TCR beta sequencing was performed on peripheral blood mononuclear cells. Genomic DNA was extracted from the blood cell samples with the Qiagen DNeasy Blood Extraction Kit. Libraries came from the immunoSEQ multiplex PCR assay. For the multiplex PCR, a mixture combining 60 forward primers for TCR Vbeta segments and 13 reverse primers for TCR Jbeta segments was used. Amplification of the CDR3 region of rearranged TCR beta genes was performed with a multiplex PCR assay on genomic DNA. On the Illumina HiSeq System, the amplified TCR beta libraries were sequenced as 87-base-pair reads. In the source study's methods: A later analysis counted about 80 million unique TCR beta chains across the 550 to 800 repertoires, and 10 million to 11 million of these chains were shared by at least two donors. Raw reads were error-corrected and collapsed into unique sequences with a nearest-neighbor algorithm that merged closely related sequences to remove PCR and sequencing errors. CDR3 sequences were aligned to IMGT reference sequences to assign V, D and J gene segments. For a sequence to be retained, a match of at least six nucleotides to both a V gene segment and a J gene segment was required. Rearrangements were called productive when the CDR3 lacked stop codons and stayed in frame with V and J; all others were non-productive. CDR3 was defined according to IMGT convention as the region running from the second conserved V-encoded cysteine to the conserved J-encoded phenylalanine. Sequences without an unambiguous match to a single V gene segment were excluded from the earlier analysis of approximately 560 of the donors. In an earlier analysis of 587 of the donors, V segments were called functional above 56.7% productive rearrangements and were called segregating when the between-donor standard deviation exceeded 5%. A statistical classification framework was built to diagnose cytomegalovirus status from the catalog of TCR beta chain sequences. A later analysis assigned V and J genes by comparing TCR nucleotide sequences with IMGT/GENE-DB human TR gene sequences. In a later analysis, CDR3 sequences and most-parsimonious VDJ recombination scenarios were assigned using the TCRdist pipeline. A later analysis defined each TCR beta chain by its CDR3 amino acid sequence plus V-gene family, and excluded reads lacking a unique V-gene family. As a way to deal with suspected cross-contamination and a sequencing artifact, a later analysis dropped more than 500 nucleotide sequences that were highly shared and had low generation probability. In a later analysis, a clonal expansion index was calculated for each public chain from normalized within-repertoire ranks of inferred template counts. In a later analysis, generation probabilities were computed with a VDJ recombination model fitted to out-of-frame rearrangements, and the resulting probabilities were checked against IGoR. In a later analysis, TCR-TCR, TCR-HLA and TCR-CMV co-occurrence was scored with hypergeometric tests, and a repertoire-size bias correction was applied to TCR pairs. To estimate false discovery rates, a later analysis permuted the HLA or CMV assignments 20 times. In a later analysis, co-occurring TCRs were grouped with DBSCAN, and TCRdist sequence similarity was added when clustering was performed within HLA-allele-positive subsets. For co-occurrence clustering, repertoires with fewer than 30,000 or more than 120,000 public chains were excluded, along with five repertoires with anomalous nucleotide sharing. Entries here come from immuneACCESS through TCRdb and include only in-frame sequences with V and J called. Some clones fail to appear in such tables; in the studies checked, an unresolved V gene covers under half of the shortfall, and the cause of the remainder is unknown. D and trimming were read from the DNA, whereas the V and J calls and clone size are those reported in that table. This sample gives 150,000 to 200,000 clones in total; 80% of them show up just once. 6.3% of the sample goes to the ten largest clones.

Relative to germline, V is 1 base shorter and J is 0 bases shorter, with 7 bases between their ends. The CDR1 and CDR2 encoded by the germline V gene are SGHNT and YENEEA. From the cysteine up to the phenylalanine, the CDR3 has a length of 14 residues. Only CDR3 DNA is held: 42 bases, read in frame from base 1. The receptor was isolated from a male donor in good health and CMV-seropositive. Sequencing input: PBMCs. The sequence links TRBV11-3 to TRBJ2-7; no confident D gene assignment can be made. This receptor has the CDR3 CASSLVQVSYEQYF. The sequenced DNA is TGTGCCAGCAGCTTAGTTCAGGTCTCCTACGAGCAGTACTTC.